This T cell receptor (beta chain) is from a study of identical twins. Overall study results and limits: Invariant MAIT and iNKT cells may have partly biased zero-insertion analyses. Among monozygotic twins, out-of-frame TCR alpha sharing exceeded what models predicted. Insertions were fewer in abundant cord blood beta clonotypes, whereas memory repertoires showed none of this pattern.

Of note for this clonotype: The antigen remains undetermined.

Germline CDR1 is SGHRS and CDR2 is YFSETQ. CDR3 length: 16 residues. Trimming took off 0 bases at V and 3 bases at J, with 12 bases between the two ends. TCRdb fed the 5' RACE reads into MiXCR, producing one record per CDR3 protein. The sample holds some 1,700,000 distinct CDR3 sequences, 32% seen once. This receptor was taken from a newborn girl in good health. The sequenced sample was cord blood. The chain employs TRBV5-1 and TRBJ2-2; no clear D gene. In DNA form, the CDR3 reads TGCGCCAGCAGCTTGGCGCCAGGCCCTGACACCGGGGAGCTGTTTTTT. This translates into CASSLAPGPDTGELFF. Full variable domain (outside the CDR3, taken from reference TRBV5-1 and TRBJ2-2): KAGVTQTPRYLIKTRGQQVTLSCSPISGHRSVSWYQQTPGQGLQFLFEYFSETQRNKGNFPGRFSGRQFSNSRSEMNVSTLELGDSALYLCASSLAPGPDTGELFFGEGSRLTVL.